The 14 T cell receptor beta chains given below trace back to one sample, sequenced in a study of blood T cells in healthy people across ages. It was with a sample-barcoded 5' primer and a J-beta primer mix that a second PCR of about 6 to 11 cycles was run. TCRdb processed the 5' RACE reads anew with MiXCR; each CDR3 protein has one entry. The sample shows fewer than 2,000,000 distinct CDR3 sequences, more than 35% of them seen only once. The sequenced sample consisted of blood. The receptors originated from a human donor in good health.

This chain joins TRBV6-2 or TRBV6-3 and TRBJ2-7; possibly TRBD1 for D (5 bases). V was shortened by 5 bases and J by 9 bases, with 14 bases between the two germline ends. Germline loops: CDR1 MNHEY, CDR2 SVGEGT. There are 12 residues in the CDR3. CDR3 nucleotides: TGTGCCAGCAGTCCGTTGAACAGGTTGCAGTACTTC. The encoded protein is CASSPLNRLQYF.

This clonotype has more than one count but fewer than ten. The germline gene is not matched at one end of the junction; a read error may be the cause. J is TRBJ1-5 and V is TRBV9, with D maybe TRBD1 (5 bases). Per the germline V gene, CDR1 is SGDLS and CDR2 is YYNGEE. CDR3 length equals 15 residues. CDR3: CASSPGWGFSQPRHF. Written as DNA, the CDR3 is TGTGCCAGCAGCCCAGGTTGGGGGTTTTCTCAGCCCCGGCATTTT.

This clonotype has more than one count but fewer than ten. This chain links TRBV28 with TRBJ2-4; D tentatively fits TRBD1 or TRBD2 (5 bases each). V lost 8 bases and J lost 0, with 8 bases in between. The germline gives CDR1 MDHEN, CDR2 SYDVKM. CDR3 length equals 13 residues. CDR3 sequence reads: CASSGGAKNIQYF. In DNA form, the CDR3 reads TGTGCCAGCTCTGGGGGAGCCAAAAACATTCAGTACTTC.

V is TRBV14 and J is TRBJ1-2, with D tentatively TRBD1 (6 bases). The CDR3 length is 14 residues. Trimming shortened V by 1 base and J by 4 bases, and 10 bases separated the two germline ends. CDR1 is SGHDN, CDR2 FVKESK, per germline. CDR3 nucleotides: TGTGCCAGCAGCCAAGTTGGGGGGCTCTATGGCTACACCTTC. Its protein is CASSQVGGLYGYTF.

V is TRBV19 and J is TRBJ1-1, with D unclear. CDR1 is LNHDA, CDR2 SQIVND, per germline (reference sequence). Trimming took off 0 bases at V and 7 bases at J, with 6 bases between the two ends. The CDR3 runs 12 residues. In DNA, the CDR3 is TGTGCCAGTAGTATAGACAGAGTTGAAGCTTTCTTT. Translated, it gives CASSIDRVEAFF.

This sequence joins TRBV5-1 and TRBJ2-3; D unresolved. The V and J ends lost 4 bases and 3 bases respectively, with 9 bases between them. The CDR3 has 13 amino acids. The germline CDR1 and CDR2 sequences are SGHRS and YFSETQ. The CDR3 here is CASSKAVTDTQYF. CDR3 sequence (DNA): TGCGCCAGCAGCAAGGCGGTTACAGATACGCAGTATTTT.

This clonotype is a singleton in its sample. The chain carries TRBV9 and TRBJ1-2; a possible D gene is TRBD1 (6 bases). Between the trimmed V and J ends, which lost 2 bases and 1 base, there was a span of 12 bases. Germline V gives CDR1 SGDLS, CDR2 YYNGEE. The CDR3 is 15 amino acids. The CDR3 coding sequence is TGTGCCAGCAGCGTCTCAGGGGTATTTAACTATGGCTACACCTTC. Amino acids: CASSVSGVFNYGYTF.

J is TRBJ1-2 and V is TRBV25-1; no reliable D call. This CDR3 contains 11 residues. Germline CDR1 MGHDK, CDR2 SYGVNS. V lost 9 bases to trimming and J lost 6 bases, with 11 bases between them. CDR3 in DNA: TGTGCCAGTGGGTTCGGGAATGGCTACACCTTC. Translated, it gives CASGFGNGYTF.

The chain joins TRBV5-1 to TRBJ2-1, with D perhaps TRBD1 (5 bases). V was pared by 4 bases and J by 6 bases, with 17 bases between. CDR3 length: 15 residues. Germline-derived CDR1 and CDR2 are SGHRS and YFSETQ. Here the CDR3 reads CASSLTLFGANEQFF. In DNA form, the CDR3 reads TGCGCCAGCAGCCTTACCCTCTTTGGGGCCAATGAGCAGTTCTTC.

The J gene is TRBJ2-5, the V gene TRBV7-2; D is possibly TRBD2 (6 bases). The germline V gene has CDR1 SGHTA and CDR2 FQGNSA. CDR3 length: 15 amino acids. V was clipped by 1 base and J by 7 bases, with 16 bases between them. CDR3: CASSLVSGEVGTQYF. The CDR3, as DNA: TGTGCCAGCAGCTTAGTGTCCGGGGAGGTGGGGACCCAGTACTTC.

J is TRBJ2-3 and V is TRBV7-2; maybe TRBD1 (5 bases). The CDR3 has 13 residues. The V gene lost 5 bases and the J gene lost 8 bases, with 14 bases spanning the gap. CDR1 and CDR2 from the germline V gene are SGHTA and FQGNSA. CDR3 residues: CASSQSQGGTQYF. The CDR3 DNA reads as TGTGCCAGCAGCCAGTCTCAGGGCGGTACGCAGTATTTT. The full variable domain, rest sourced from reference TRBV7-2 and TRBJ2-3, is GAGVSQSPSNKVTEKGKDVELRCDPISGHTALYWYRQSLGQGLEFLIYFQGNSAPDKSGLPSDRFSAERTGGSVSTLTIQRTQQEDSAVYLCASSQSQGGTQYFGPGTRLTVL.

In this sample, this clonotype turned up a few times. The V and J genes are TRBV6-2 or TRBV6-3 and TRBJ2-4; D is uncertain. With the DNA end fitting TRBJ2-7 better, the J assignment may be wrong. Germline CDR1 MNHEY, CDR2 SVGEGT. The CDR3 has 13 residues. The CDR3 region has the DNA TGTGCCAGCAGTTTCGTCGAGCCTTACGAGCAGTACTTC. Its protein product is CASSFVEPYEQYF.

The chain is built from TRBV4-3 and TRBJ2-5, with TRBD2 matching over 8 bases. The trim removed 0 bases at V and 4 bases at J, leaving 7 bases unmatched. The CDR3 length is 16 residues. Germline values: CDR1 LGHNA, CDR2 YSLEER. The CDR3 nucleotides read TGCGCCAGCAGCCAAGATGGAATAGCGGGGAGAGAGACCCAGTACTTC. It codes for CASSQDGIAGRETQYF.

CDR3 sequence: CASSPPGVQSGYTF. The CDR3 DNA reads TGTGCCAGCAGCCCACCGGGAGTGCAGAGCGGCTACACCTTC. V is TRBV4-2 and J is TRBJ1-2, with D unclear. The CDR3 is made up of 14 amino acids. Trimming cost V 4 bases and J 8 bases, with 17 bases left between them. Germline values: CDR1 LGHNA, CDR2 YNFKEQ.